This TCR beta chain was sequenced for a study of shared clonotypes between healthy human individuals. Healthy and HIV-negative, the adult donors had no recent acute infections or vaccinations. This clone was seen ten or more times. Other DNA sequences in this specimen translate into the identical CDR3. Once extracted for a subset, genomic DNA was divided evenly among several immunoSEQ plates. Using immunoSEQ multiplex PCR, the repertoire was profiled, and TCRdb retains in-frame clones only, with some absent. The table lists 500,000 to 650,000 clones, around 78% of them singletons. CDR1 SGDLS and CDR2 YYNGEE come from the germline V gene. The CDR3 totals 14 residues. V was pared by 2 bases and J by 2 bases, with 4 bases of the junction left unmatched.

Source material: PBMCs. The sequence was collected from a woman between 40 and 55 years old in good health. Some clones in this sample may be carry-over from other donors' samples. The chain is built from TRBV9 and TRBJ2-7; 7 bases match TRBD2. CDR3: CASSVGAGTYEQYF. The CDR3 coding sequence is TGTGCCAGCAGCGTCGGAGCGGGGACCTACGAGCAGTACTTC.